This T cell receptor beta chain emerged from a study of cytomegalovirus exposure and HLA in healthy donors. Concerning this clone: The antigen remains undetermined.

The PCR ran on 60 Vbeta and 13 Jbeta primers. Produced via immunoSEQ multiplex PCR; TCRdb's table is partial and in-frame only. The sample carries 250,000 to 300,000 clones, roughly 86% recorded once. Everyone who donated was a healthy bone marrow donor. Study-level points and caveats: Accurate prediction of HLA-A and HLA-B alleles (for most subjects) was reportedly achieved from TCR beta sequences. Association with HLA alleles at 0.05 false discovery rate was found for 15,000 to 20,000 TCR beta sequences in a later analysis. Cytomegalovirus-associated status was assigned to approximately 160 TCR beta chains.

The clonotype was recovered from a woman aged 35 to 49 in good health and CMV-seropositive. Sequenced sample: PBMCs.

The CDR3 is CASSQVLSGSRSYEQYF. DNA of the CDR3: TGCGCCAGCAGCCAGGTCCTTAGCGGGAGCCGATCCTACGAGCAGTACTTC. J is TRBJ2-7 and V is TRBV4-3; 9 nucleotides agree with TRBD2. Germline V gives CDR1 LGHNA, CDR2 YSLEER. The CDR3 loop spans 17 amino acids. The V and J ends lost 3 bases and 1 base, in that order; junction bases with no gene match: 10.